This passage covers 30 T cell receptor beta chains from one sample sequenced in a study of glioma-infiltrating T cells after dendritic cell vaccination. Some clones are missing from TCRdb's copy, which holds only in-frame ones; the method was immunoSEQ multiplex PCR. The table records roughly 100,000 clones, about 85% of them present only once. This specimen was blood, taken before dendritic cell vaccination. The receptor set was obtained from a human donor with glioblastoma.

The V and J genes are TRBV6-1 and TRBJ1-4, with D perhaps TRBD1 (6 bases). The ends were cut back, 8 bases at V and 3 bases at J, with 13 bases in the middle. The CDR3 covers 14 residues. Germline V gene data show CDR1 as MNHNS and CDR2 as SASEGT. Here the CDR3 reads CASQTRGANEKLFF. As DNA, the CDR3 is TGTGCCAGCCAGACCAGGGGCGCTAATGAAAAACTGTTTTTT.

This rearrangement joins TRBV5-1 to TRBJ2-7, with a possible D match to TRBD1 (6 bases). This CDR3 contains 15 residues. CDR1 is SGHRS, CDR2 YFSETQ, per germline. Trimming removed 0 bases from V and 3 bases from J, with 13 bases in between. CDR3 nucleotide sequence: TGCGCCAGCAGCTTGGCGGCCGGGACAAGCTACGAGCAGTACTTC. The encoded protein is CASSLAAGTSYEQYF.

Worth noting for this clone: This sample also contains other DNA sequences that code for the same CDR3. This chain joins TRBV7-3 and TRBJ2-1; no clear D gene. V dropped 5 bases and J dropped 0 bases, with 11 bases sitting between them. Germline CDR1 is SGHTA and CDR2 is FQGTGA. This CDR3 has 15 residues. The CDR3 DNA is TGTGCCAGCAGCCCCTCGATTAGCTCCTACAATGAGCAGTTCTTC. Translating it yields CASSPSISSYNEQFF.

The chain is built from TRBV12-5 and TRBJ1-1; D not resolved. V was clipped by 6 bases and J by 7 bases, with 15 bases between them. CDR3 length equals 13 residues. Germline CDR1 and CDR2: LGHNT and FRNRAP. CDR3 sequence: CASGPGGSLEAFF. CDR3 bases: TGTGCTAGTGGCCCCGGTGGGAGTCTTGAAGCTTTCTTT.

This chain connects TRBV6-1 to TRBJ1-5; 7 bases fit TRBD1. This CDR3 has 15 amino acids. CDR1 is MNHNS, CDR2 SASEGT, per germline. With V trimmed by 6 bases and J by 6 bases, 11 bases remained unmatched. The CDR3 DNA reads TGTGCCAGCAGCTTTCTGAGAGGGGGCGGTCAGCCCCAGCATTTT. Protein sequence: CASSFLRGGGQPQHF.

CDR3 protein: CASSPYRTMNTEAFF. DNA for the CDR3: TGTGCCAGCAGTCCGTACAGGACCATGAACACTGAAGCTTTCTTT. The rearrangement joins TRBV28 to TRBJ1-1, with D maybe TRBD1 (5 bases). Trimming cost V 5 bases and J 0 bases, with 13 bases left between them. This CDR3 contains 15 residues. Germline V gene lookup returns CDR1 MDHEN and CDR2 SYDVKM.

CDR3 protein: CASSRVGREYNEQFF. CDR3 DNA sequence: TGTGCCAGCAGCCGAGTAGGGCGGGAATACAATGAGCAGTTCTTC. The chain combines TRBV7-3 with TRBJ2-1, with a weak D call TRBD2 (6 bases). Trimming shortened V by 5 bases and J by 4 bases, and 15 bases separated the two germline ends. This CDR3 spans 15 amino acids. Germline CDR1 reads SGHTA; CDR2 reads FQGTGA.

This clone was seen a few times. The chain is built from TRBV19 and TRBJ1-5; D unclear. This CDR3 spans 15 amino acids. Trimming left V 6 bases short and J 1 base short, with 13 bases between. Germline V lookup: CDR1 LNHDA, CDR2 SQIVND (reference sequence). Here the CDR3 reads CASSVLGRSNQPQHF. CDR3 nucleotides: TGTGCCAGTAGCGTTCTTGGCAGAAGCAATCAGCCCCAGCATTTT.

V and J are TRBV5-1 and TRBJ2-3; possibly TRBD2 for D (6 bases). The CDR3 totals 14 residues. Germline CDR1 reads SGHRS; CDR2 reads YFSETQ. V lost 2 bases and J 5 bases, leaving 12 bases between the germline ends. CDR3 sequence reads: CASSLASEGDTQYF. CDR3 nucleotide sequence: TGCGCCAGCAGCTTAGCTAGCGAGGGAGATACGCAGTATTTT.

The chain combines TRBV9 with TRBJ2-2, with 8 nucleotides matching TRBD1. This CDR3 spans 14 amino acids. The V gene's germline CDR1 is SGDLS and CDR2 YYNGEE. With 2 bases clipped from V and 5 bases from J, the junction kept 2 bases outside the gene matches. CDR3 nucleotide sequence: TGTGCCAGCAGCGTCCGACAGGGGACCGGGGAGCTGTTTTTT. Translating gives CASSVRQGTGELFF.

The rearrangement links TRBV5-1 to TRBJ2-7; D gene unclear. V gave up 4 bases and J gave up 2 bases, with 7 bases separating them. This CDR3 spans 12 amino acids. Germline assignment: CDR1 SGHRS and CDR2 YFSETQ. CDR3 region: CASSRDTYEQYF. In DNA form, the CDR3 reads TGCGCCAGCAGCCGTGACACCTACGAGCAGTACTTC.

The J gene is TRBJ1-2, the V gene TRBV6-5; weak D call: TRBD1 (5 bases). CDR1 is MNHEY and CDR2 is SVGAGI in the germline V gene. The CDR3 loop spans 16 amino acids. V was clipped by 2 bases and J by 1 base, with 14 bases between them. CDR3 in amino acids: CASSYAGGILNYGYTF. DNA for the CDR3: TGTGCCAGCAGTTACGCCGGGGGGATTCTTAACTATGGCTACACCTTC.

This chain connects TRBV7-7 to TRBJ2-1; D possibly corresponds to TRBD2 (5 bases). CDR1 is SSHAT, CDR2 FNYEAQ, per germline (reference sequence). The CDR3 contains 17 residues. V lost 5 bases and J lost 2, with 19 bases in between. In nucleotides, the CDR3 is TGTGCCAGCAGCCCGCACCTAGGAGGTCCCCCCTACAATGAGCAGTTCTTC. Translation: CASSPHLGGPPYNEQFF.

The chain joins TRBV4-2 to TRBJ2-5; 7 nucleotides agree with TRBD1. This CDR3 is built from 15 residues. Germline-derived CDR1 and CDR2 are LGHNA and YNFKEQ. Trimming took 4 bases from V and 2 from J; bases not matched to a gene: 7. The CDR3 sequence: CASSPTPRGQETQYF. CDR3 bases: TGTGCCAGCAGCCCCACGCCCAGGGGGCAAGAGACCCAGTACTTC.

The CDR3 protein is CASSPLGGTQYNEQFF. CDR3 sequence (DNA): TGTGCCAGCAGCCCCCTGGGAGGGACGCAGTACAATGAGCAGTTCTTC. This chain links TRBV7-2 with TRBJ2-1, with 7 bases lining up with TRBD2. J lost 4 bases, V lost 5 bases, and 11 bases had no gene match. CDR1 is SGHTA and CDR2 is FQGNSA in the germline V gene. The CDR3 has 16 amino acids. Drawing the rest from reference TRBV7-2 and TRBJ2-1, the complete variable domain is GAGVSQSPSNKVTEKGKDVELRCDPISGHTALYWYRQSLGQGLEFLIYFQGNSAPDKSGLPSDRFSAERTGGSVSTLTIQRTQQEDSAVYLCASSPLGGTQYNEQFFGPGTRLTVL.

This chain uses TRBV6-5 with TRBJ2-4; TRBD1 matches at 8 bases. J lost 3 bases, V lost 0 bases, and 1 base had no gene match. CDR3 length equals 15 residues. Germline V lookup: CDR1 MNHEY, CDR2 SVGAGI. The CDR3 protein is CASSYSGTGKNIQYF. The CDR3 DNA reads TGTGCCAGCAGTTACTCTGGGACAGGCAAAAACATTCAGTACTTC.

The chain recombines TRBV10-3 with TRBJ2-7, with 7 bases aligning to TRBD1. CDR3 length: 13 residues. Germline assignment: CDR1 ENHRY and CDR2 SYGVKD. The V gene end was trimmed by 6 bases and the J gene end by 3 bases; junction bases not matched to a gene: 5. As DNA, the CDR3 is TGTGCCATCAGCGCCGGGACAGACTACGAGCAGTACTTC. This sequence encodes CAISAGTDYEQYF.

The chain is built from TRBV19 and TRBJ2-7, with 11 positions matching TRBD2. Trimming removed 5 bases from V and 0 bases from J; junction bases left unmatched: 3. This CDR3 is 15 amino acids long. Per the germline V gene, CDR1 is LNHDA and CDR2 is SQIVND (reference sequence). The CDR3 nucleotides are TGTGCCAGTAGTCGTAGCGGGGGGGCCTCCTACGAGCAGTACTTC. This encodes CASSRSGGASYEQYF.

This chain uses TRBV2 with TRBJ2-4; 10 bases line up with TRBD2. The CDR3 loop spans 15 amino acids. Trimming at V came to 2 bases and at J to 7 bases, leaving 5 bases not matched to a gene. Germline V CDR1 and CDR2: SNHLY, FYNNEI. The CDR3: CASSESGGLANIQYF. In DNA, the CDR3 is TGTGCCAGCAGTGAATCTGGGGGACTAGCGAACATTCAGTACTTC.

The chain is built from TRBV5-1 and TRBJ2-2; 8 nucleotides align to TRBD2. This CDR3 region has 16 residues. The trim removed 3 bases at V and 3 bases at J, leaving 7 bases unmatched. Germline-derived CDR1 and CDR2 are SGHRS and YFSETQ. CDR3 nucleotides: TGCGCCAGCAGCTGGTTAGCGGGAACGGACACCGGGGAGCTGTTTTTT. This translates into CASSWLAGTDTGELFF. The full variable domain, in which reference TRBV5-1 and TRBJ2-2 provide the parts outside the CDR3, is KAGVTQTPRYLIKTRGQQVTLSCSPISGHRSVSWYQQTPGQGLQFLFEYFSETQRNKGNFPGRFSGRQFSNSRSEMNVSTLELGDSALYLCASSWLAGTDTGELFFGEGSRLTVL.

This clone was observed a handful of times. The chain links TRBV7-9 to TRBJ2-7; a weak D match, TRBD1 (6 bases). The V end was cut by 5 bases, the J end by 3 bases, with 23 bases between. Germline V gene sequence: CDR1 SEHNR, CDR2 FQNEAQ (reference sequence). The CDR3 is 17 amino acids. The CDR3 coding sequence is TGTGCCAGCAGCCCCGGACAGCCATACACAACCGGCTACGAGCAGTACTTC. This translates into CASSPGQPYTTGYEQYF.

The chain carries TRBV4-3 and TRBJ2-3; TRBD2 matches at 8 bases. The J segment lost 2 bases and the V segment lost 2 bases, leaving 6 bases of the junction unmatched. The germline V gene encodes CDR1 LGHNA and CDR2 YSLEER. The CDR3 consists of 16 residues. CDR3 bases: TGCGCCAGCAGCCAACTTGATAGCGGGACCACAGATACGCAGTATTTT. Protein product: CASSQLDSGTTDTQYF.

The chain recombines TRBV7-9 with TRBJ1-6, with TRBD1 matching 7 bases. The CDR3 consists of 15 residues. Germline CDR1 reads SEHNR; CDR2 reads FQNEAQ (reference sequence). Trimming at V came to 5 bases and at J to 6 bases, leaving 7 bases not matched to a gene. For the CDR3, the DNA is TGTGCCAGCAGCCGGTTAGACAGGGCTAATTCACCCCTCCACTTT. Protein product: CASSRLDRANSPLHF.

This chain connects TRBV5-8 to TRBJ1-4, with 9 nucleotides matching TRBD1. The CDR3 has 14 residues. V lost 4 bases, J lost 8 bases, and 6 bases stayed unmatched. Germline values: CDR1 SGHTS, CDR2 YDEGEE. For the CDR3, the DNA is TGTGCCAGCAGCCCACAGGGGGCGCGAGAAAAACTGTTTTTT. Translated, it gives CASSPQGAREKLFF.

The V call is TRBV28, the J call TRBJ1-1, with a weak D call TRBD1 (6 bases). V was clipped by 4 bases and J by 6 bases, with 15 bases between them. From germline, CDR1 is MDHEN and CDR2 SYDVKM. The CDR3 totals 14 residues. The DNA of the CDR3 is TGTGCCAGCAGTTCTGGACAGATGGTCGCTGAAGCTTTCTTT. Protein sequence: CASSSGQMVAEAFF.

The chain carries TRBV19 and TRBJ1-5, with 8 bases identical to TRBD1. CDR1 LNHDA and CDR2 SQIVND come from the germline V gene (reference sequence). The junction had 7 bases not matched to a gene; V was cut back by 9 bases and J by 3 bases. The CDR3 runs to 14 residues. The CDR3 here is CASDDRGLNQPQHF. The CDR3 bases are TGTGCCAGCGATGACAGGGGACTCAATCAGCCCCAGCATTTT.

This clone was seen once. The V gene is TRBV9, the J gene TRBJ1-1; D remains unclear. CDR1 is SGDLS, CDR2 YYNGEE, per germline. With 0 bases removed from V and 5 bases from J, the gap between germline ends came to 14 bases. CDR3 length: 15 residues. The CDR3 DNA is TGTGCCAGCAGCGTAGGTTTTGCGGGTGGAACTGAAGCTTTCTTT. Its protein product is CASSVGFAGGTEAFF.

This rearrangement joins TRBV19 to TRBJ1-2; D ambiguous. Germline-derived CDR1 and CDR2 are LNHDA and SQIVND (reference sequence). With 2 bases removed from V and 6 bases from J, the gap between germline ends came to 13 bases. The CDR3 is 14 residues long. The CDR3 DNA reads TGTGCCAGTAGTATAAGCCGGCAGGTTCATGGCTACACCTTC. This encodes CASSISRQVHGYTF.

The chain has TRBV29-1 and TRBJ2-7; 15 nucleotides match TRBD2. Germline V gives CDR1 SQVTM, CDR2 ANQGSEA. The CDR3 has 15 residues. The J segment lost 4 bases and the V segment lost 4 bases, leaving 5 bases of the junction unmatched. In DNA, the CDR3 is TGCAGCGTTGCCGGGACTAGCGGGGGGAAGTACGAGCAGTACTTC. Residues: CSVAGTSGGKYEQYF.

The chain carries TRBV5-1 and TRBJ2-7, with 7 bases fitting TRBD1. The CDR3 length is 16 residues. Per the germline V gene, CDR1 is SGHRS and CDR2 is YFSETQ. J gave up 3 bases and V 0 bases, and 9 bases lay outside the gene matches. CDR3 coding DNA: TGCGCCAGCAGCTTGGCCCCGACAGGGAACCTCTACGAGCAGTACTTC. Its protein is CASSLAPTGNLYEQYF.